The 28 T cell receptor beta chains given below trace back to one sample, sequenced in a study of Graves' ophthalmopathy and Graves' hyperthyroidism (dated by TCRdb to the late 2010s). The run used an Illumina HiSeq 2000. For repertoire sequencing, TCR beta CDR3 regions were amplified from RNA transcripts. HTBI primers and the Qiagen OneStep RT-PCR kit were used in a first-round RT-PCR, which was followed by a second-round multiplex PCR, size selection and purification. TCRdb took the public reads, trimmed them with fastp at Q25, ran MiXCR for clone calling and kept in-frame beta chains. A single entry per CDR3 protein holds the most common genes and DNA from its merged rows. The sample includes a few hundred thousand distinct CDR3 sequences, with about 22% observed a single time. The ten largest clones take up approximately 39% of the sample. The specimen sequenced was peripheral blood. The receptors were gathered from a woman between 45 and 60 years old with Graves' ophthalmopathy. Donor details come from another sample of the same person, matched by shared clones.

This clonotype was found many times. The J gene is TRBJ2-5, the V gene TRBV19; 8 bases agree with TRBD2. This CDR3 is 12 amino acids long. Germline CDR1 and CDR2: LNHDA and SQIVND (reference sequence). J gave up 5 bases and V 6 bases, and 2 bases lay outside the gene matches. The CDR3 region is CASRQRGETQYF. CDR3 in DNA: TGTGCCAGTAGACAGCGGGGGGAGACCCAGTACTTC.

This clonotype occurred a few times. The chain links TRBV24-1 to TRBJ2-5, with 10 bases aligning to TRBD1. Germline CDR1 and CDR2: KGHDR and SFDVKD. V trimming: 4 bases; J trimming: 3 bases; junction bases outside the gene matches: 4. The CDR3 sequence is 15 residues long. The CDR3 DNA reads as TGTGCCACCAGTGACACAGGGACAGGGGAAGAGACCCAGTACTTC. Translated, it gives CATSDTGTGEETQYF.

This clonotype was found many times. The V gene is TRBV19, the J gene TRBJ2-7, with a tentative D call TRBD1 (5 bases). Between the trimmed V and J ends, which lost 9 bases and 7 bases, there was a span of 16 bases. Germline values: CDR1 LNHDA, CDR2 SQIVND (reference sequence). This CDR3 contains 12 residues. The CDR3: CASSPQGREQYF. The CDR3, as DNA: TGTGCCAGCAGCCCCCAGGGCCGGGAGCAGTACTTC.

This clonotype was picked up many times. The rearrangement uses TRBV12-3 or TRBV12-4 and TRBJ1-2; 8 nucleotides match TRBD1. This CDR3 comprises 17 residues. The V segment lost 6 bases and the J segment 8 bases; nucleotides outside the gene matches: 20. The CDR3 DNA is TGTGCCAGCAGAAAGAAGACCCGGACAGGGCGGTTCGAAGGCTACACCTTC. Its translation is CASRKKTRTGRFEGYTF.

This clonotype was counted at least ten times. The chain links TRBV7-8 to TRBJ1-2; D might be TRBD1 (6 bases). The CDR3 runs to 14 residues. CDR1 and CDR2 from the germline V gene are SGHVS and FQNEAQ. V gave up 1 base and J gave up 5 bases, with 11 bases separating them. The CDR3 spells CASSLGWDTYGYTF. The CDR3 nucleotides are TGTGCCAGCAGCTTAGGTTGGGACACTTATGGCTACACCTTC. The full variable domain, its missing parts supplied by reference TRBV7-8 and TRBJ1-2, is GAGVSQSPRYKVAKRGQDVALRCDPISGHVSLFWYQQALGQGPEFLTYFQNEAQLDKSGLPSDRFFAERPEGSVSTLKIQRTQQEDSAVYLCASSLGWDTYGYTFGSGTRLTVV.

This clonotype was seen at least ten times. The gene calls are TRBV6-5 and TRBJ1-2, with TRBD1 as a possible D gene (6 bases). The CDR3 consists of 16 residues. Trimming removed 0 bases at V and 0 bases at J, with 11 bases between. CDR1 is MNHEY and CDR2 is SVGAGI in the germline V gene. CDR3: CASSYSIPGANYGYTF. The CDR3 nucleotides read TGTGCCAGCAGTTACTCGATTCCAGGGGCTAACTATGGCTACACCTTC.

This clonotype has only a few counts. CDR3 in DNA: TGTGCCACTTTCCCTCATCCGGGACAGGGGGAATATGGCTACACCTTC. This translates into CATFPHPGQGEYGYTF. The chain joins TRBV10-3 to TRBJ1-2, with 11 bases that match TRBD1. Germline V gene data show CDR1 as ENHRY and CDR2 as SYGVKD. The CDR3 spans 16 residues. V was pared by 10 bases and J by 5 bases, with 15 bases of the junction left unmatched.

The V gene is TRBV3-1, the J gene TRBJ2-7; tentatively, D is TRBD2 (6 bases). V dropped 0 bases and J dropped 2 bases, with 14 bases sitting between them. CDR1 is LGHDT and CDR2 is YNNKEL in the germline V gene (reference sequence). CDR3 length: 16 residues. The CDR3 spells CASSQEGGGTTYEQYF. DNA for the CDR3: TGTGCCAGCAGCCAAGAGGGGGGTGGCACGACCTACGAGCAGTACTTC.

This clonotype has just a few counts. V is TRBV9 and J is TRBJ1-6; no firm D call. Trimming pared 0 bases from V and 9 bases from J, leaving 4 bases between. Germline V gene sequence: CDR1 SGDLS, CDR2 YYNGEE. This CDR3 spans 12 amino acids. Here the CDR3 reads CASSVGVSPLHF. The CDR3, as DNA: TGTGCCAGCAGCGTAGGAGTTTCACCCCTCCACTTT.

This clonotype has a count of ten or more. The rearrangement links TRBV7-9 to TRBJ2-5, with 7 bases that match TRBD2. The CDR3 covers 15 residues. CDR1 and CDR2 (germline): SEHNR, FQNEAQ (reference sequence). Germline trimming cut 4 bases from V and 5 bases from J; bases unmatched to any gene: 10. The CDR3 reads CASSSYIGEGETQYF. The CDR3 bases are TGTGCCAGCAGCTCCTACATCGGGGAGGGGGAGACCCAGTACTTC.

This chain joins TRBV6-5 and TRBJ1-5; TRBD1 is a possible D gene (5 bases). CDR1 and CDR2 from the germline V gene are MNHEY and SVGAGI. This CDR3 spans 15 amino acids. V gave up 3 bases and J gave up 1 base, with 10 bases separating them. CDR3: CASSYGGASNQPQHF. In nucleotides, the CDR3 is TGTGCCAGCAGTTATGGAGGGGCGAGCAATCAGCCCCAGCATTTT.

This sequence joins TRBV2 and TRBJ2-5; TRBD2 agrees at 9 bases. Losses at the gene ends were 5 bases for V and 8 bases for J; bases not matched to a gene: 12. The CDR3 is 15 amino acids. Looked up from germline, CDR1 is SNHLY and CDR2 is FYNNEI. The CDR3 nucleotides read TGTGCCAGCAGTTTGCCTAGCGGGGCCCCCGGAACCCAGTACTTC. Amino acids: CASSLPSGAPGTQYF.

V gene TRBV4-2 combines with J gene TRBJ2-2; 9 bases are a match to TRBD2. The length of the CDR3 is 16 residues. Trimming took 1 base from V and 0 from J; bases not matched to a gene: 0. In germline, CDR1 is LGHNA, CDR2 YNFKEQ. CDR3 sequence reads: CASSQASGTNTGELFF. The CDR3 nucleotides are TGTGCCAGCAGCCAAGCTAGCGGGACGAACACCGGGGAGCTGTTTTTT.

The chain carries TRBV6-2 or TRBV6-3 and TRBJ2-7; D is uncertain. The germline V and J ends were trimmed by 6 bases and 4 bases, with 7 bases remaining between them. Germline CDR1 reads MNHEY; CDR2 reads SVGEGT. The CDR3 is made up of 11 amino acids. The CDR3 DNA reads as TGTGCCAGCAGCCATACGTACGAGCAGTACTTC. Encoded protein: CASSHTYEQYF.

For this clonotype: The junction departs from the called germline gene at one end, perhaps through a read error. V gene TRBV10-3 combines with J gene TRBJ2-5; 8 nucleotides match TRBD2. CDR1 is ENHRY and CDR2 is SYGVKD in the germline V gene. The CDR3 runs 14 residues. CDR3 nucleotide sequence: TGTGCCATCGGTGAAGGCGGGAGGTCGGAGACCCAGTACTTC. This codes for CAIGEGGRSETQYF.

In this sample, this clonotype turned up many times. The chain is built from TRBV6-5 and TRBJ2-2; TRBD1 matches at 10 bases. V lost 4 bases and J lost 0; bases outside the gene matches: 2. This CDR3 spans 16 amino acids. Germline lookup yields CDR1 MNHEY and CDR2 SVGAGI. CDR3 amino acids: CASSSGQGANTGELFF. CDR3 in DNA: TGTGCCAGCAGTTCCGGACAGGGGGCGAACACCGGGGAGCTGTTTTTT.

J is TRBJ1-5 and V is TRBV2, with D possibly being TRBD1 (5 bases). This CDR3 spans 13 amino acids. V lost 10 bases and J lost 6, with 16 bases in between. Germline CDR1 SNHLY, CDR2 FYNNEI. The CDR3 DNA is TGTGCCACCTCGAGGGGAAGCGTTCAGCCCCAGCATTTT. This sequence encodes CATSRGSVQPQHF.

In this sample, this clonotype turned up a few times. The chain employs TRBV20-1 and TRBJ2-4; D unclear. The CDR3 is made up of 11 amino acids. In germline, CDR1 is DFQATT, CDR2 SNEGSKA (reference sequence). V was pared by 4 bases and J by 12 bases, with 13 bases between. CDR3 sequence reads: CSATLDFGQYF. In DNA, the CDR3 is TGCAGTGCTACCCTTGACTTCGGTCAGTACTTC.

The rearrangement uses TRBV28 and TRBJ2-5; TRBD1 or TRBD2 may be the D gene (5 bases each). The CDR3 is 16 amino acids. CDR1 and CDR2 (germline): MDHEN, SYDVKM. Trimming took 5 bases from V and 0 from J, leaving 16 bases between them. The CDR3 DNA reads TGTGCCAGCAGTAGACCGGGTGAGGGGTACCAAGAGACCCAGTACTTC. Translation gives CASSRPGEGYQETQYF.

This clonotype appeared many times. The chain uses TRBV6-5 and TRBJ1-5; 8 positions match TRBD1. CDR1 MNHEY and CDR2 SVGAGI come from the germline V gene. The CDR3 sequence is 12 residues long. V was clipped by 10 bases and J by 4 bases; unmatched bases: 3. As DNA, the CDR3 is TGTGCCACGCGGACAGGGAATCAGCCCCAGCATTTT. Translation: CATRTGNQPQHF.

This clonotype was counted at least ten times. The V call is TRBV6-5, the J call TRBJ1-2; D ambiguous. Germline lookup yields CDR1 MNHEY and CDR2 SVGAGI. The CDR3 length is 15 residues. Trimming took 7 bases from V and 3 from J, leaving 18 bases between them. The CDR3 reads CASKTGVVSDYGYTF. The CDR3 region has the DNA TGTGCCAGCAAGACCGGGGTCGTTTCGGACTATGGCTACACCTTC.

This clonotype occurred many times. The rearrangement uses TRBV7-3 and TRBJ2-7; 7 positions match TRBD2. V shed 0 bases, J shed 0 bases, and the junction held 2 bases outside the gene matches. Germline V gene data show CDR1 as SGHTA and CDR2 as FQGTGA. This CDR3 is built from 15 residues. CDR3 sequence: CASSLTGGSSYEQYF. Here the CDR3 DNA reads TGTGCCAGCAGCTTAACTGGCGGGAGCTCCTACGAGCAGTACTTC.

This clonotype was recorded at least ten times. This sequence joins TRBV20-1 and TRBJ1-2; 7 bases match TRBD1. The length of the CDR3 is 15 residues. CDR1 is DFQATT and CDR2 is SNEGSKA in the germline V gene (reference sequence). The ends lost 5 bases at V and 4 bases at J; junction bases unmatched: 13. The DNA for the CDR3 is TGCAGTGCTGACAAGGAAGGGGGCCTTGGCTATGGCTACACCTTC. Translation gives CSADKEGGLGYGYTF.

This clonotype was observed a handful of times. The CDR3 nucleotides read TGTGCCAGCTCACCAGTGGCACAAAGCTCCTATAATTCACCCCTCCACTTT. It translates to CASSPVAQSSYNSPLHF. This rearrangement joins TRBV18 to TRBJ1-6; D not certain. This CDR3 region has 17 residues. The germline CDR1 and CDR2 sequences are KGHSH and LQKENI. With 2 bases removed from V and 0 bases from J, the gap between germline ends came to 11 bases.

This chain's CDR3 is CASSFGQIYEQYF. The CDR3, as DNA: TGTGCCAGCAGTTTTGGACAGATCTACGAGCAGTACTTC. J is TRBJ2-7 and V is TRBV12-3 or TRBV12-4, with a weak D call TRBD1 (6 bases). Deletions cut 3 bases from V and 3 bases from J, with 9 bases between. The CDR3 spans 13 residues.

This clonotype was observed a few times. The V gene is TRBV4-1, the J gene TRBJ1-2; 7 bases agree with TRBD1. CDR3 size: 14 residues. V shed 3 bases and J 7 bases; nucleotides not matched to a gene: 8. CDR1 is MGHRA, CDR2 YSYEKL, per germline. The CDR3 spells CASSHPTGRGGYTF. Here the CDR3 DNA reads TGCGCCAGCAGCCATCCGACAGGGCGGGGTGGCTACACCTTC.

The genes are TRBV6-1 and TRBJ2-7; tentatively, D is TRBD2 (6 bases). In germline, CDR1 is MNHNS, CDR2 SASEGT. The CDR3 totals 13 residues. V gave up 8 bases and J gave up 3 bases, with 14 bases separating them. This CDR3 is CASGLREVYEQYF. As DNA, the CDR3 is TGTGCCAGCGGCCTAAGGGAGGTCTACGAGCAGTACTTC.

V and J are TRBV6-1 and TRBJ2-5; 12 bases map to TRBD2. The CDR3 extends over 15 amino acids. The V gene end was trimmed by 7 bases and the J gene end by 2 bases; junction bases not matched to a gene: 5. Germline V gene sequence: CDR1 MNHNS, CDR2 SASEGT. The CDR3 region has the DNA TGTGCCAGCATCGGACTAGCGGGATTACAAGAGACCCAGTACTTC. As protein: CASIGLAGLQETQYF.